The 9 T cell receptor beta chains below were found in one sample sequenced in a study of T cells in Graves' hyperthyroidism and ophthalmopathy. The TCR beta CDR3 regions underwent amplification using RNA transcripts as the source. Researchers ran a first-round RT-PCR on the TCR CDR3 using the HTBI primer set. TCRdb called the multiplex PCR reads again in MiXCR, with one record for every CDR3 protein. This table has about 510,000 distinct CDR3 sequences, 13% to 15% appearing once. The source material was blood. The receptors here all came from a woman aged 40 to 50 with Graves' hyperthyroidism.

This clonotype was seen a handful of times. The chain employs TRBV30 and TRBJ2-5; D gene ambiguous. The germline gives CDR1 GTSNPN, CDR2 SVGIG (reference sequence). Deletions cut 3 bases from V and 5 bases from J, with 4 bases between. The CDR3 length is 10 residues. The CDR3 loop is CAWRGETQYF. The CDR3 nucleotides are TGTGCCTGGAGGGGCGAGACCCAGTACTTC.

This clonotype occurred once. Here the CDR3 DNA reads TGTGCCAGCAGTGAACGTAGGACAGGGGTAGGGACTGAAGCTTTCTTT. It yields the protein CASSERRTGVGTEAFF. The gene calls are TRBV2 and TRBJ1-1, with 9 bases matching TRBD1. The V and J ends lost 2 bases and 5 bases, in that order; junction bases with no gene match: 9. Germline CDR1 SNHLY, CDR2 FYNNEI. The CDR3 sequence is 16 residues long.

This clonotype was counted at least ten times. The chain joins TRBV6-1 to TRBJ1-2, with 8 bases matching TRBD1. There are 13 residues in the CDR3. CDR1 MNHNS and CDR2 SASEGT come from the germline V gene. With V trimmed by 6 bases and J by 8 bases, 8 bases remained unmatched. The CDR3 region is CASSRGTGRGYTF. CDR3 nucleotides: TGTGCCAGCAGCCGTGGGACAGGCCGAGGCTACACCTTC.

The table lists this clonotype with many counts. The DNA of the CDR3 is TGTGCCAGCAGACGACAGGGAAACACTGAAGCTTTCTTT. Translated: CASRRQGNTEAFF. This chain joins TRBV28 and TRBJ1-1, with 7 nucleotides matching TRBD1. Germline trimming cut 6 bases from V and 2 bases from J; bases unmatched to any gene: 3. Germline assignment: CDR1 MDHEN and CDR2 SYDVKM. The CDR3 is 13 amino acids. The full variable domain, rest sourced from reference TRBV28 and TRBJ1-1, is DVKVTQSSRYLVKRTGEKVFLECVQDMDHENMFWYRQDPGLGLRLIYFSYDVKMKEKGDIPEGYSVSREKKERFSLILESASTNQTSMYLCASRRQGNTEAFFGQGTRLTVV.

This clonotype occurred many times. Written as DNA, the CDR3 is TGTGCCAGCAACACGGGGGGGAGCACTGAAGCTTTCTTT. It encodes CASNTGGSTEAFF. J is TRBJ1-1 and V is TRBV3-1, with D perhaps TRBD1 (5 bases). CDR1 and CDR2 (germline): LGHDT, YNNKEL (reference sequence). V gave up 7 bases and J gave up 4 bases, with 13 bases separating them. This CDR3 is 13 amino acids long.

This chain joins TRBV5-1 and TRBJ1-1; TRBD1 matches 7 bases. The CDR3 is 14 amino acids. Germline CDR1 reads SGHRS; CDR2 reads YFSETQ. Trimming took 4 bases from V and 8 from J; bases not matched to a gene: 11. The CDR3 loop reads CASSNRDSAREAFF. The CDR3 coding sequence is TGCGCCAGCAGCAACCGGGACAGCGCACGCGAAGCTTTCTTT.

The sample holds a few counts of this clonotype. The chain uses TRBV5-1 and TRBJ2-2; D may be TRBD2 (5 bases). Trimming cost V 5 bases and J 0 bases, with 8 bases left between them. Germline CDR1 is SGHRS and CDR2 is YFSETQ. This CDR3 has 14 residues. The CDR3 bases are TGCGCCAGCAGGGCGGGCGCGAACACCGGGGAGCTGTTTTTT. This codes for CASRAGANTGELFF.

This clonotype was counted only a few times. The chain couples TRBV9 to TRBJ2-3, with 9 bases lining up with TRBD1. Germline V gene lookup returns CDR1 SGDLS and CDR2 YYNGEE. V was pared by 1 base and J by 6 bases, with 6 bases of the junction left unmatched. The CDR3 is made up of 15 amino acids. CDR3 sequence (DNA): TGTGCCAGCAGCGTAACAGGACAGGGGTGGGATACGCAGTATTTT. Amino acid sequence: CASSVTGQGWDTQYF.

This clonotype was observed at least ten times. The genes are TRBV7-2 and TRBJ2-2, with 9 bases that match TRBD1. Germline CDR1 reads SGHTA; CDR2 reads FQGNSA. The CDR3 consists of 16 residues. Trimming took 3 bases from V and 4 from J; bases not matched to a gene: 6. The chain's CDR3 is CASSFTPTGGTGELFF. CDR3 sequence (DNA): TGTGCCAGCAGCTTCACCCCGACAGGGGGCACCGGGGAGCTGTTTTTT.